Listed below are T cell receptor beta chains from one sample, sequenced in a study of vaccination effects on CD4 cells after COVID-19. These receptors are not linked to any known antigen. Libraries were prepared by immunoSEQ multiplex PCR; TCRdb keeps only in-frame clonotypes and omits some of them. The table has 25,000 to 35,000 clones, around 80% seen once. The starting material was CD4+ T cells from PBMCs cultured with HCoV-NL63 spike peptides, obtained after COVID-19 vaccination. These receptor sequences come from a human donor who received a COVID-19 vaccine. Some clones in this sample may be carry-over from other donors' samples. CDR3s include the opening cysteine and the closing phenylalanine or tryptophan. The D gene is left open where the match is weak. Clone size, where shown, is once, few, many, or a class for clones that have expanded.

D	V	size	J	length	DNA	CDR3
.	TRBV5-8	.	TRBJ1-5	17	TGTGCCAGCAGCTTGGAATTGGACGGACATAGCAATCAGCCCCAGCATTTT	CASSLELDGHSNQPQHF
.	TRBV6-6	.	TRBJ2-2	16	TGTGCCAGTCACCCCCAAAGGGGAGCAAACACCGGGGAGCTGTTTTTT	CASHPQRGANTGELFF
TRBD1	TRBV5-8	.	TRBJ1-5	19	TGTGCCAGCAGCTTCGCCTCGTTCAAGGGGGCCGGCAGCAATCAGCCCCAGCATTTT	CASSFASFKGAGSNQPQHF
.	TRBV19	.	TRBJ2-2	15	TGTGCCAGTAGTATAGGAGGGGGACTCACCGGGGAGCTGTTTTTT	CASSIGGGLTGELFF
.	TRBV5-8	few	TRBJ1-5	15	TGTGCCAGCAGCCTCGGACAGAAAATCAATCAGCCCCAGCATTTT	CASSLGQKINQPQHF
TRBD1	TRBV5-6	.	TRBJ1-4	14	TGTGCCAGCAGAGCTCCAGGGGGCGGAGAAAAACTGTTTTTT	CASRAPGGGEKLFF
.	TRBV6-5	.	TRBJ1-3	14	TGTGCCAGCCTACCGGACCTCTCTGGAAACACCATATATTTT	CASLPDLSGNTIYF
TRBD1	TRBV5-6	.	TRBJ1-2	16	TGTGCCAGCAGCTCCCCGGGACAGGGGAGAGGCTATGGCTACACCTTC	CASSSPGQGRGYGYTF
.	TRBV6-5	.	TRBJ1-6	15	TGTGCCAGCAGCCAACCGGGGGCCGAGAGTTCACCCCTCCACTTT	CASSQPGAESSPLHF
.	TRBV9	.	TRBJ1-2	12	TGTGCCCGGGGGACGGAGGACTATGGCTACACCTTC	CARGTEDYGYTF
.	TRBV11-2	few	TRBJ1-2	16	TGTGCCAGCAGCTTAGTGGTGGGGGGCATTGGCTATGGCTACACCTTC	CASSLVVGGIGYGYTF
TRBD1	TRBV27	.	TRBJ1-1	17	TGTGCCAGCGCCTGGAGTGGGACAGGGGGATTGAACACTGAAGCTTTCTTT	CASAWSGTGGLNTEAFF
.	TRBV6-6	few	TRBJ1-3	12	TGTGCCAGCAGGGCAGGAGGAAACACCATATATTTT	CASRAGGNTIYF
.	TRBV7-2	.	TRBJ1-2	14	TGTGCCAGCAGCTTAGATACAGGGAGCTATGGCTACACCTTC	CASSLDTGSYGYTF
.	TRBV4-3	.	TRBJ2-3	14	TGCGCCAGCAGCCAAGATAGGGGCCAGCCCCCGCAGTATTTT	CASSQDRGQPPQYF
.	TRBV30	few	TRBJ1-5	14	TGTGCCTGGAGTGTGGGGGGGCCTAATCAGCCCCAGCATTTT	CAWSVGGPNQPQHF
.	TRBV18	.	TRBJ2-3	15	TGTGCCAGCTCACCGGCGGGCAGAGGCACAGATACGCAGTATTTT	CASSPAGRGTDTQYF
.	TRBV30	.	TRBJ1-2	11	TGTGCCTGGAGCCGGCTCTATGGCTACACCTTC	CAWSRLYGYTF
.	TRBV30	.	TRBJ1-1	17	TGTGCCTGGAGTGCCGCGGGTCGTTGGGGGCCAGGCACTGAAGCTTTCTTT	CAWSAAGRWGPGTEAFF
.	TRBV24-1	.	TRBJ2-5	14	TGTGCCACCAGCCGGGCAAGGAAGGGTAAGACCCAGTACTTC	CATSRARKGKTQYF
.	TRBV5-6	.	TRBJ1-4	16	TGTGCCAGCAGCTTCGCTCGGGGGGCCCTTAATGAAAAACTGTTTTTT	CASSFARGALNEKLFF
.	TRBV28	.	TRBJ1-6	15	TGTGCCAGCAGTCCCCGGCAGGGAGGGAATTCACCCCTCCACTTT	CASSPRQGGNSPLHF
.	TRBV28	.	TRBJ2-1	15	TGTGCCAGCAGTTTTTTGGGGCTCTCCTACAATGAGCAGTTCTTC	CASSFLGLSYNEQFF
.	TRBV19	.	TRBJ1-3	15	TGTGCCAGTAGGCCAGACAGGACCTCTGGAAACACCATATATTTT	CASRPDRTSGNTIYF
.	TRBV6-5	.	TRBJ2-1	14	TGTGCCAGCAGCACCCCTATCTCCGGGCCCCGTAGGTTCTTC	CASSTPISGPRRFF
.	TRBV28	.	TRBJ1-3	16	TGTGCCAGCAGTTTATACCGCAAGGGTTCTGGAAACACCATATATTTT	CASSLYRKGSGNTIYF
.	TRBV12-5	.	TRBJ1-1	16	TGTGCTAGTGGTCCCGGGACACATAGCATGAACACTGAAGCTTTCTTT	CASGPGTHSMNTEAFF
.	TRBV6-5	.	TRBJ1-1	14	TGTGCCAGCAGTTACTCGTTCAGGGTCACTGAAGCTTTCTTT	CASSYSFRVTEAFF
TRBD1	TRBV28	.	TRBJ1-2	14	TGTGCCAGCAGTTTTTCGCGACAGGGGTATGGCTACACCTTC	CASSFSRQGYGYTF
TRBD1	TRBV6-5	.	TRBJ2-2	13	TGTGCCAGTCGACAGGGTGCCACCGGGGAGCTGTTTTTT	CASRQGATGELFF
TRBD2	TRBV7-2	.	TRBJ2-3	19	TGTGCCAGCAGCTCCCCGAGGGCTAGCGGGGGAACTAGCACAGATACGCAGTATTTT	CASSSPRASGGTSTDTQYF
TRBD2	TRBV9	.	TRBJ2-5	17	TGTGCCAGCAGCGTAGCGAGTGGGGGACTAGCGACAGAGACCCAGTACTTC	CASSVASGGLATETQYF
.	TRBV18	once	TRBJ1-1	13	TGTGCCAGCTCACCGAACGGGAACACTGAAGCTTTCTTT	CASSPNGNTEAFF
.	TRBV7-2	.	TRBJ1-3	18	TGTGCCAGCAGCGAACAGGGTGTTGGGGTTTTCCCTGGAAACACCATATATTTT	CASSEQGVGVFPGNTIYF
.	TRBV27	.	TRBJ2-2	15	TGTGCCAGCAGTTTATACCCCTCGAACACCGGGGAGCTGTTTTTT	CASSLYPSNTGELFF
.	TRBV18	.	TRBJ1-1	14	TGTGCCAGCTCACCACCGGGCAGGGCCACTGAAGCTTTCTTT	CASSPPGRATEAFF
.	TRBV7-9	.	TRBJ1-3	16	TGTGCCAGCAGCTTAGCCCAGACAGGCACTGGAAACACCATATATTTT	CASSLAQTGTGNTIYF
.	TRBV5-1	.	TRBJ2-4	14	TGCGCCAGCAGCTTGGTCGAGCAGGGAAACATTCAGTACTTC	CASSLVEQGNIQYF
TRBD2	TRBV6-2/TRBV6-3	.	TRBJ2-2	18	TGTGCCAGCAGTTACCCAGGACTAGCGGGGGATAACACCGGGGAGCTGTTTTTT	CASSYPGLAGDNTGELFF
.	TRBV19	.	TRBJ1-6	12	TGTGCCACCGCGACAGGCAATTCACCCCTCCACTTT	CATATGNSPLHF
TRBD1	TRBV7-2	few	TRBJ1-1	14	TGTGCCAGCAGCTGGGGGACAGGGGGCACTGAAGCTTTCTTT	CASSWGTGGTEAFF
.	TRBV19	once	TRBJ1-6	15	TGTGCCAGTAGTATAGACGGGGGAAGAAATTCACCCCTCCACTTT	CASSIDGGRNSPLHF
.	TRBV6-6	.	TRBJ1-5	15	TGTGCCAGCAGTTACGTTGCGGCGAGCAATCAGCCCCAGCATTTT	CASSYVAASNQPQHF
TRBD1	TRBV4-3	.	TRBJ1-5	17	TGCGCCAGCAGCCAACGGACAGGGGGCAGCTCGGGTCAGCCCCAGCATTTT	CASSQRTGGSSGQPQHF
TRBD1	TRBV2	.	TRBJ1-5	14	TGTGCCAGCAGTGAGAGACAGGGTAGCCAGCCCCAGCATTTT	CASSERQGSQPQHF
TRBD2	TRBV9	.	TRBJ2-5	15	TGTGCCAGCAGCGTAGACGAAGGGACTAAAGAGACCCAGTACTTC	CASSVDEGTKETQYF
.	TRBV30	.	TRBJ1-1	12	TGTGCCTGGAATAATCTCCACACTGAAGCTTTCTTT	CAWNNLHTEAFF
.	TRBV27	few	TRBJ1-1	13	TGTGCCAGCAGTTTAGGGGCGGGGACTGAAGCTTTCTTT	CASSLGAGTEAFF
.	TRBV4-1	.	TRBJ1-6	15	TGCGCCAGCAGCCAGTACCAAAGAGGGGGGTCACCCCTCCACTTT	CASSQYQRGGSPLHF
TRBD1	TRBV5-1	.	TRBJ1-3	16	TGCGCCAGCAGCGGAAGCCGGACAGGGGACGGAAACACCATATATTTT	CASSGSRTGDGNTIYF
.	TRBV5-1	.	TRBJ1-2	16	TGCGCCAGCAGCTTGGGAGCACAACAGGGTCTCTATGGCTACACCTTC	CASSLGAQQGLYGYTF
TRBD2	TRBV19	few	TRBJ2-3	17	TGTGCCAGTAGTACCCGGACTAGCGGGGGGATAGCAGATACGCAGTATTTT	CASSTRTSGGIADTQYF
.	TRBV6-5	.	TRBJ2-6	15	TGTGCCAGCAGCGCCAGGCCAGCTGGGGCCAACGTCCTGACTTTC	CASSARPAGANVLTF
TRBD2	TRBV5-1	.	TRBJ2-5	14	TGCGCCAGTTCTAGCGGGGGGGCCCAAGAGACCCAGTACTTC	CASSSGGAQETQYF
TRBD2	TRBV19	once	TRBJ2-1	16	TGTGCCAGTAGTAGAGGACTAGCGGGGAAGAGCAATGAGCAGTTCTTC	CASSRGLAGKSNEQFF
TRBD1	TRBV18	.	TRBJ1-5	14	TGTGCCAGCTCGCACGACAGGGAGCGTCAGCCCCAGCATTTT	CASSHDRERQPQHF
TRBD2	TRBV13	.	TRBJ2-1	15	TGTGCCAGCAGCCCCCCCAGCGGGGGGGCACATGAGCAGTTCTTC	CASSPPSGGAHEQFF
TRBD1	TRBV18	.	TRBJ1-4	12	TGTGCCAGCTCTGGGACAGATGAAAAACTGTTTTTT	CASSGTDEKLFF
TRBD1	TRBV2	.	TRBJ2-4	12	TGTGCCAGCGGAGACAGGGAAGTGGTTCAGTACTTC	CASGDREVVQYF